One sample yielded the 19 T cell receptor beta chains listed below, sequenced in a study of blood T cell repertoires in COVID-19. Using immunoSEQ multiplex PCR, the repertoire was profiled, and TCRdb retains in-frame clones only, with some absent. Of around 60,000 clones listed, around 90% are singletons. The sequencing input was peripheral blood. The receptors were gathered from a man aged 45-60 years with active COVID-19.

This clone was detected once. CDR3 region: CASSYDRAEAFF. For the CDR3, the DNA is TGTGCCAGCAGTTACGACAGGGCGGAAGCTTTCTTT. This chain uses TRBV2 with TRBJ1-1; 7 bases line up with TRBD1. The CDR3 is 12 residues long. Germline V gives CDR1 SNHLY, CDR2 FYNNEI. Unmatched junction bases numbered 5, after V lost 5 bases and J lost 8 bases.

Here the CDR3 reads CASKTGNTGELFF. Written as DNA, the CDR3 is TGTGCCAGCAAGACGGGGAACACCGGGGAGCTGTTTTTT. The V and J genes are TRBV9 and TRBJ2-2; D is uncertain. Germline CDR1 SGDLS, CDR2 YYNGEE. V was pared by 6 bases and J by 1 base, with 7 bases between. This CDR3 has 13 amino acids.

V is TRBV5-8 and J is TRBJ2-1; D possibly corresponds to TRBD2 (6 bases). The length of the CDR3 is 14 residues. Trimming stripped 1 base from V and 7 bases from J, with 12 bases between. Germline V lookup: CDR1 SGHTS, CDR2 YDEGEE. CDR3 nucleotides: TGTGCCAGCAGCTTGTATCTAGCGCGTAATGAGCAGTTCTTC. This gives the protein CASSLYLARNEQFF.

The V gene is TRBV5-4, the J gene TRBJ1-5; the match to TRBD1 covers 12 bases. V trimming: 5 bases; J trimming: 5 bases; junction bases outside the gene matches: 20. This CDR3 spans 20 amino acids. CDR1 is SGHNT and CDR2 is YYREEE in the germline V gene (reference sequence). The CDR3 protein is CASRLKKGDRGHRWDQPQHF. In DNA, the CDR3 is TGTGCCAGCAGACTTAAAAAGGGGGACAGGGGGCACCGTTGGGATCAGCCCCAGCATTTT.

Judged by abundance, this clone is medium-sized. The genes are TRBV12-5 and TRBJ2-2, with 7 nucleotides matching TRBD1. This CDR3 is 14 amino acids long. V lost 6 bases to trimming and J lost 10 bases; unmatched junction nucleotides: 11. Germline V gives CDR1 LGHNT, CDR2 FRNRAP. The CDR3 DNA follows: TGTGCTAGTGGACAAGATCCCGGGACAGTGGAGCTGTTTTTT. This encodes CASGQDPGTVELFF.

The V call is TRBV5-1, the J call TRBJ1-1; possible D gene TRBD1, 6 bases. V shed 2 bases and J shed 0 bases, with 11 bases lying between them. Germline V gene sequence: CDR1 SGHRS, CDR2 YFSETQ. The CDR3 sequence is 15 residues long. The DNA of the CDR3 is TGCGCCAGCAGCTTAGGGGGGGCGTTGAACACTGAAGCTTTCTTT. Its protein is CASSLGGALNTEAFF.

This chain joins TRBV7-2 and TRBJ1-2; D is unresolved. Germline values: CDR1 SGHTA, CDR2 FQGNSA. The CDR3 covers 12 residues. Trimming pared 2 bases from V and 5 bases from J, leaving 6 bases between. The CDR3 bases are TGTGCCAGCAGCTTATCAGGATATGGCTACACCTTC. Encoded protein: CASSLSGYGYTF.

This chain joins TRBV7-2 and TRBJ2-4, with D hard to call. Germline CDR1 SGHTA, CDR2 FQGNSA. V was shortened by 3 bases and J by 2 bases, with 5 bases between the two germline ends. The CDR3 totals 13 residues. The CDR3 coding sequence is TGTGCCAGCAGCTTGGGCTCCAAAAACATTCAGTACTTC. It codes for CASSLGSKNIQYF.

The V gene is TRBV6-4, the J gene TRBJ2-7; 9 nucleotides agree with TRBD1. The V segment lost 0 bases and the J segment 0 bases; nucleotides outside the gene matches: 12. Germline V lookup: CDR1 MRHNA, CDR2 SNTAGT. CDR3 length equals 19 residues. CDR3: CASSDSDRGEDLGSYEQYF. CDR3 DNA: TGTGCCAGCAGTGACTCGGACAGGGGAGAGGACTTAGGCTCCTACGAGCAGTACTTC.

The chain couples TRBV18 to TRBJ2-4, with D perhaps TRBD2 (5 bases). The germline V gene has CDR1 KGHSH and CDR2 LQKENI. V dropped 3 bases and J dropped 5 bases, with 8 bases sitting between them. The CDR3 runs to 13 residues. The CDR3 DNA reads as TGTGCCAGCTCACCCCCCGGGGAAAACATTCAGTACTTC. Protein sequence: CASSPPGENIQYF. The whole variable domain, remainder taken from reference TRBV18 and TRBJ2-4, is NAGVMQNPRHLVRRRGQEARLRCSPMKGHSHVYWYRQLPEEGLKFMVYLQKENIIDESGMPKERFSAEFPKEGPSILRIQQVVRGDSAAYFCASSPPGENIQYFGAGTRLSVL.

The chain combines TRBV7-3 with TRBJ1-1; D is perhaps TRBD1 (6 bases). In germline, CDR1 is SGHTA, CDR2 FQGTGA. The length of the CDR3 is 17 residues. Between the trimmed V and J ends, which lost 3 bases and 2 bases, there was a span of 19 bases. CDR3 DNA: TGTGCCAGCAGCTTGGCAGGGGCCTTTAACCCCAACACTGAAGCTTTCTTT. Translation: CASSLAGAFNPNTEAFF.

The chain is built from TRBV19 and TRBJ1-2; the D is unclear. The CDR3 loop spans 13 amino acids. Per the germline V gene, CDR1 is LNHDA and CDR2 is SQIVND (reference sequence). The V end lost 1 base, the J end lost 6 bases, and 9 bases lay between the germline ends. The CDR3 sequence: CASSIASIDGYTF. CDR3 bases: TGTGCCAGTAGTATAGCGAGTATCGATGGCTACACCTTC.

The rearrangement links TRBV14 to TRBJ1-2, with D possibly TRBD1 on 5 matching bases. The V end lost 4 bases, the J end lost 4 bases, and 16 bases lay between the germline ends. Germline CDR1 is SGHDN and CDR2 is FVKESK. The CDR3 runs 15 residues. The CDR3 nucleotides are TGTGCCAGCAGCCCCTTCGAGGGGACTGGCTATGGCTACACCTTC. Protein sequence: CASSPFEGTGYGYTF.

V is TRBV5-1 and J is TRBJ2-7; 7 positions match TRBD1. The CDR3 runs to 16 residues. Germline-derived CDR1 and CDR2 are SGHRS and YFSETQ. Trimming took 4 bases from V and 3 from J; bases not matched to a gene: 13. DNA of the CDR3: TGCGCCAGCAGCCTCGGGACAGCCCTACCTGACTACGAGCAGTACTTC. Amino acids: CASSLGTALPDYEQYF.

CDR3 protein: CASSDDSGASHTQYF. The CDR3 nucleotides are TGTGCCAGCAGTGATGATAGCGGGGCGTCGCATACGCAGTATTTT. The chain employs TRBV2 and TRBJ2-3, with TRBD2 matching 8 bases. The V gene's germline CDR1 is SNHLY and CDR2 FYNNEI. Losses at the gene ends were 3 bases for V and 7 bases for J; bases not matched to a gene: 9. The length of the CDR3 is 15 residues. The full variable domain, completed using reference TRBV2 and TRBJ2-3, is EPEVTQTPSHQVTQMGQEVILRCVPISNHLYFYWYRQILGQKVEFLVSFYNNEISEKSEIFDDQFSVERPDGSNFTLKIRSTKLEDSAMYFCASSDDSGASHTQYFGPGTRLTVL.

In DNA, the CDR3 is TGTGCCAGCTCCACGGACAGAAACTATGGCTACACCTTC. Translated, it gives CASSTDRNYGYTF. The chain joins TRBV18 to TRBJ1-2; tentatively, D is TRBD1 (6 bases). The CDR3 is 13 residues long. Germline CDR1 KGHSH, CDR2 LQKENI. Between the trimmed V and J ends, which lost 6 bases and 2 bases, there was a span of 10 bases.

This chain connects TRBV7-2 to TRBJ2-5; possible D gene TRBD2, 5 bases. The CDR3 covers 14 residues. CDR1 is SGHTA, CDR2 FQGNSA, per germline. The V gene lost 5 bases and the J gene lost 7 bases, with 17 bases spanning the gap. CDR3 nucleotide sequence: TGTGCCAGCAGCCCGGACTGGGTACGGGGGACCCAGTACTTC. It codes for CASSPDWVRGTQYF.

In the case of this clone: Other DNA sequences in the sample encode the same CDR3. V and J are TRBV7-3 and TRBJ2-3, with D hard to call. The CDR3 extends over 13 amino acids. Trimming left V 3 bases short and J 3 bases short, with 7 bases between. The germline gives CDR1 SGHTA, CDR2 FQGTGA. DNA of the CDR3: TGTGCCAGCAGCTTTTCAGGAACAGATACGCAGTATTTT. Residues: CASSFSGTDTQYF.

V and J are TRBV15 and TRBJ2-7, with a tentative D call TRBD2 (5 bases). This CDR3 comprises 14 residues. Germline assignment: CDR1 LNHNV and CDR2 YYDKDF (reference sequence). Trimming removed 0 bases from V and 2 bases from J, with 8 bases in between. CDR3 protein: CATSRDTGTYEQYF. The CDR3 DNA is TGTGCCACCAGCAGAGATACGGGGACCTACGAGCAGTACTTC.